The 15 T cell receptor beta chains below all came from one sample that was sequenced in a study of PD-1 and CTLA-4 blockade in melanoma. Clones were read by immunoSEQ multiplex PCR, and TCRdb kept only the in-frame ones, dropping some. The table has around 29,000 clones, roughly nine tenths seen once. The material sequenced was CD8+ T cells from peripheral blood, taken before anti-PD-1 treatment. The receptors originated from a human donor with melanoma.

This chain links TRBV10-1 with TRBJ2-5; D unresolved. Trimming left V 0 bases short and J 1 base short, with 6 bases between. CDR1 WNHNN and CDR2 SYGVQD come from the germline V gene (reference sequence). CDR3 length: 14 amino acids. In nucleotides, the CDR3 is TGCGCCAGCAGTGAGTCAGAATTCCAAGAGACCCAGTACTTC. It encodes CASSESEFQETQYF.

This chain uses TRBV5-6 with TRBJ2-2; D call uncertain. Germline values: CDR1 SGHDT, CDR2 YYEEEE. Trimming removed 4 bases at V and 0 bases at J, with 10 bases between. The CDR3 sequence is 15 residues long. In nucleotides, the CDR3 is TGTGCCAGCAGCCCGGACGGACCGAACACCGGGGAGCTGTTTTTT. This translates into CASSPDGPNTGELFF.

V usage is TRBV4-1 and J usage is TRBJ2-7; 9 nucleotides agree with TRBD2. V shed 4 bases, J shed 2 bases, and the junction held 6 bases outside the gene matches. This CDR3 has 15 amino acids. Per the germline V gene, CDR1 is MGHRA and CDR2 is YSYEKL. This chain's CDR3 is CASSLWTSATYEQYF. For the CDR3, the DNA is TGCGCCAGCAGCCTCTGGACTAGCGCCACCTACGAGCAGTACTTC.

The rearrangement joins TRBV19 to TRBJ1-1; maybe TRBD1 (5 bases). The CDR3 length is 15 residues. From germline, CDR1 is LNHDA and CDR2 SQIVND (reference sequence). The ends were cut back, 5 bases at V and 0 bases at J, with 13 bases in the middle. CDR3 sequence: CASSPMGGLNTEAFF. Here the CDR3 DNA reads TGTGCCAGTAGTCCCATGGGGGGGTTGAACACTGAAGCTTTCTTT.

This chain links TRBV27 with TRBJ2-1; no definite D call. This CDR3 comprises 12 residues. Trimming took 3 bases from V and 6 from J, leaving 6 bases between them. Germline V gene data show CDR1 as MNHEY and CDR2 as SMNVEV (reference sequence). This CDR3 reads CASSFYPNEQFF. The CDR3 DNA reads TGTGCCAGCAGTTTCTACCCCAATGAGCAGTTCTTC.

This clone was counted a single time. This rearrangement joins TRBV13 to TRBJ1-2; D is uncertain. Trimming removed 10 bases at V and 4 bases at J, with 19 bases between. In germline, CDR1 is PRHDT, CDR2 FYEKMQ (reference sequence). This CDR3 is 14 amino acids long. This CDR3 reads CATNRGKTLYGYTF. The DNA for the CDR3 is TGTGCCACCAACCGCGGAAAGACTCTCTATGGCTACACCTTC.

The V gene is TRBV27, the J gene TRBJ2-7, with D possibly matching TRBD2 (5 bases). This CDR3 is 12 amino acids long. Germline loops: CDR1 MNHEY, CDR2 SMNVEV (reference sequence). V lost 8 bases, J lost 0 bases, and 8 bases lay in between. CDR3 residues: CASRRDSYEQYF. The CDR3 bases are TGTGCCAGCCGCCGGGACTCCTACGAGCAGTACTTC.

This CDR3 reads CASSTGTGVRGDQPQHF. In nucleotides, the CDR3 is TGTGCCAGCAGCACCGGGACAGGGGTAAGGGGTGATCAGCCCCAGCATTTT. V gene TRBV7-9 combines with J gene TRBJ1-5; TRBD1 aligns across 10 bases. Trimming at V came to 5 bases and at J to 5 bases, leaving 12 bases not matched to a gene. The CDR3 sequence is 17 residues long. Per the germline V gene, CDR1 is SEHNR and CDR2 is FQNEAQ (reference sequence).

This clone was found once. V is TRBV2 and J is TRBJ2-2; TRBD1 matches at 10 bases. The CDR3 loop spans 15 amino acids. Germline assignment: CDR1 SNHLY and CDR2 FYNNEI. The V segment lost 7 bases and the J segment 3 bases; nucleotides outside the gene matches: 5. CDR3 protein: CASIGQGEDTGELFF. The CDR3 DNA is TGTGCCAGCATCGGACAGGGGGAGGACACCGGGGAGCTGTTTTTT. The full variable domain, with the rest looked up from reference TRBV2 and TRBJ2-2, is EPEVTQTPSHQVTQMGQEVILRCVPISNHLYFYWYRQILGQKVEFLVSFYNNEISEKSEIFDDQFSVERPDGSNFTLKIRSTKLEDSAMYFCASIGQGEDTGELFFGEGSRLTVL.

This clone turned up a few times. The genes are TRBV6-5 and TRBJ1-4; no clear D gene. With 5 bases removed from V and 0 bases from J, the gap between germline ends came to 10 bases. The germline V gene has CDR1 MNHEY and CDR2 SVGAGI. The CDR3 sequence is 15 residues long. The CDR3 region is CASSPWVATNEKLFF. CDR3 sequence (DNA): TGTGCCAGCAGTCCATGGGTCGCAACTAATGAAAAACTGTTTTTT.

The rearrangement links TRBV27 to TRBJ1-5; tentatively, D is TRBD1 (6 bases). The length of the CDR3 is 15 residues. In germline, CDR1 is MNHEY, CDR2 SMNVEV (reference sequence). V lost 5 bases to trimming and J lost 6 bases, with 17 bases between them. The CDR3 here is CASSHRDGGVQPQHF. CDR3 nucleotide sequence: TGTGCCAGCAGTCACCGGGACGGGGGCGTTCAGCCCCAGCATTTT.

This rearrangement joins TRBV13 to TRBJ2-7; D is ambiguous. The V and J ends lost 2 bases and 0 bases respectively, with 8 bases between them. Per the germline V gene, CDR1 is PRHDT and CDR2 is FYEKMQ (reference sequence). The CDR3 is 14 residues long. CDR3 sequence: CASSLQAISYEQYF. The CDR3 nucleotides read TGTGCCAGCAGCTTACAGGCGATCTCCTACGAGCAGTACTTC.

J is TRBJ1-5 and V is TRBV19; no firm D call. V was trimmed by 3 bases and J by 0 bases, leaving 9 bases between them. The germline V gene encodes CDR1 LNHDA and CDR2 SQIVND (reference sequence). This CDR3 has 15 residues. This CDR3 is CASSINGYSNQPQHF. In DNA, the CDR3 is TGTGCCAGTAGTATCAACGGATATAGCAATCAGCCCCAGCATTTT.

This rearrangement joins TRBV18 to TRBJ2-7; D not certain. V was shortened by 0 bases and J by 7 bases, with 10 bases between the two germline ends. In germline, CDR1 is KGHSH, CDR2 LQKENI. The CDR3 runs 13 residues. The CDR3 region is CASSPPEGWEQYF. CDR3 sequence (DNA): TGTGCCAGCTCACCACCCGAAGGGTGGGAGCAGTACTTC.

The CDR3 protein is CASSLAARGTYEQYF. CDR3 DNA: TGTGCCAGCAGTTTAGCGGCTAGGGGTACCTACGAGCAGTACTTC. The chain couples TRBV27 to TRBJ2-7, with D possibly being TRBD1 (5 bases). The CDR3 loop spans 15 amino acids. V lost 2 bases to trimming and J lost 2 bases, with 13 bases between them. Germline assignment: CDR1 MNHEY and CDR2 SMNVEV (reference sequence).